The source of this TCR beta chain is a study of T cell responses to AZD1222 COVID-19 vaccine (dated by TCRdb to the early 2020s). About the investigation overall: TCR sequencing covered fewer than 250 trial participants: 200 to 210 given two doses of AZD1222 and approximately 26 given two doses of MenACWY control vaccine. Trial participants were enrolled by age into 18-55, 56-69 and 70-plus year subgroups, with 148, 28 and 57 TCR-sequenced participants respectively.

The CDR3 regions of human TCRbeta chains were analyzed by immunosequencing. As for how the authors treated the data: TCRs in the repertoires were compared against a reference library of SARS-CoV-2-specific TCRs that had been generated with the MIRA antigen-specificity platform. Breadth was defined as the fraction of unique TCRs that were SARS-CoV-2-associated, and depth was defined as the fraction of total T cells that were SARS-CoV-2-associated. Using the MIRA data, every spike-specific TCR was mapped to the spike region that the TCR reacted to and assigned to either a CD4 or a CD8 class. Log10-transformed breadth and depth values were compared by one-way ANOVA with Sidak's multiple comparisons tests. This immuneACCESS table, as held by TCRdb, lists in-frame sequences with V and J called but not all clones. Of the missing ones, under half trace to an unresolved V gene in checked studies; the others have no known cause. Clone size and the V and J calls come from that table; the DNA yielded D and trimming. Within this sample are around 270,000 clones, with 85% to 95% of them counted one time only. Jointly, the top ten make up less than 0.6% of the sample.

The CDR3 numbers 20 residues from cysteine through phenylalanine. The retained sequence is limited to the CDR3, 60 bases, with the frame set at the first base. The CDR1 and CDR2 encoded by the germline V gene are SGHRS and YFSETQ. V was cut back by 6 bases and J by 0 bases, leaving a gap of 28 bases between them. Study-level results and caveats: After two AZD1222 doses, spike-specific TCR breadth and depth were significantly higher than at day 0 and than in MenACWY recipients. Participants were mostly white British and included more females than males, and it was suggested by the authors that clonal diversity may have been underestimated. Conclusions about previously exposed vaccinees are limited because only six or seven AZD1222 recipients were SARS-CoV-2 seropositive at baseline. CD4 TCRs associated with the vaccine covered the entire spike protein, and the dominant responses were in regions 160-218 and 743-854. The 56-69-year group was small, and its depth increase did not reach significance, likely because of low power. Reportedly, almost half of the unique spike-specific TCRs recognized epitopes lying outside the regions that are mutated in the B.1.351 and B.1.1.7 variants. Because no day 14 peak-response samples were available, the repertoires could be characterized only after the peak T cell response.

The time point label here, explained by the study, means: about 28 days (+/-7) after the second vaccine dose. Because spike-specific TCR depth and breadth did not differ between the two schedules, AZD1222 recipients who got a second dose at roughly 4 weeks were pooled with those who got a second dose at roughly 12 weeks. Samples from vaccinated people were obtained from the UK trials COV001 and COV002, which included a single-blind randomized controlled phase 2/3 trial of AZD1222 (ChAdOx1 nCoV-19) in healthy adults. For TCRbeta chain sequencing, PBMC samples were collected from trial participants at day 0 and at day 28 after the second dose. For this clone: Its antigen specificity is not known. No base quality values were provided; no much bigger clone lies one nucleotide off.

This sequence was found in an adult who received the AZD1222 COVID-19 vaccine. The sample was peripheral blood, taken 28 days after the second AZD1222 dose. The sequence joins TRBV5-1 to TRBJ2-1; the D call could be TRBD1 or TRBD2, with each sharing 5 bases. The DNA reads TGCGCCAGCACCAACCTCGGGGCTAGAAACCAACTCAACTCCTACAATGAGCAGTTCTTC. Translated, this gives CASTNLGARNQLNSYNEQFF.